This passage covers 10 T cell receptor beta chains from one sample sequenced in a study of T cell clonotyping in hematopoietic cell transplantation. Produced via immunoSEQ multiplex PCR; TCRdb's table is partial and in-frame only. The sample lists about 16,000 clones; roughly 88% were seen once. The sequenced sample was peripheral blood mononuclear cells. The receptor set was obtained from a woman between 40 and 50 years old in good health. Some clones in this sample may be carry-over from other donors' samples.

The chain has TRBV28 and TRBJ2-7; 9 positions match TRBD2. In germline, CDR1 is MDHEN, CDR2 SYDVKM. The V segment lost 5 bases and the J segment 3 bases; nucleotides outside the gene matches: 5. The CDR3 runs 14 residues. In DNA, the CDR3 is TGTGCCAGCAGTCTTAGCGGGAGCGTCTACGAGCAGTACTTC. Protein sequence: CASSLSGSVYEQYF.

The chain links TRBV4-3 to TRBJ2-3, with D possibly TRBD1 on 6 matching bases. Between the trimmed V and J ends, which lost 2 bases and 0 bases, there was a span of 12 bases. The V gene's germline CDR1 is LGHNA and CDR2 YSLEER. The length of the CDR3 is 16 residues. The CDR3 nucleotides are TGCGCCAGCAGCCAAACTTTACAGGGAAGCACAGATACGCAGTATTTT. Translating it yields CASSQTLQGSTDTQYF.

This chain links TRBV14 with TRBJ1-2; D is undetermined. The CDR3 runs to 15 residues. CDR1 is SGHDN and CDR2 is FVKESK in the germline V gene. Deletions cut 1 base from V and 8 bases from J, with 17 bases between. CDR3 region: CASSQAQMDRQGYTF. The DNA of the CDR3 is TGTGCCAGCAGCCAAGCTCAAATGGACCGCCAGGGCTACACCTTC.

The gene calls are TRBV7-9 and TRBJ2-1, with 12 positions matching TRBD2. The J segment lost 5 bases and the V segment lost 5 bases, leaving 7 bases of the junction unmatched. CDR1 is SEHNR, CDR2 FQNEAQ, per germline (reference sequence). The CDR3 is 16 amino acids. This chain's CDR3 is CASSLRLAGADNEQFF. CDR3 DNA sequence: TGTGCCAGCAGCCTCCGACTAGCGGGAGCGGACAATGAGCAGTTCTTC.

This clone was detected once. The rearrangement uses TRBV30 and TRBJ2-5, with D perhaps TRBD1 (6 bases). The CDR3 is 14 residues long. The V gene's germline CDR1 is GTSNPN and CDR2 SVGIG (reference sequence). Trimming pared 0 bases from V and 5 bases from J, leaving 13 bases between. The CDR3 coding sequence is TGTGCCTGGAGTGTACAAGGGGGTGTGGAGACCCAGTACTTC. Residues: CAWSVQGGVETQYF.

V usage is TRBV29-1 and J usage is TRBJ2-1, with TRBD2 identical over 7 bases. The CDR3 is 15 amino acids. V dropped 3 bases and J dropped 6; count of bases not matched to a gene: 11. Germline V gene lookup returns CDR1 SQVTM and CDR2 ANQGSEA. CDR3 in amino acids: CSVEEAGTNPNEQFF. CDR3 sequence (DNA): TGCAGCGTTGAGGAAGCGGGAACGAATCCCAATGAGCAGTTCTTC.

This chain uses TRBV2 with TRBJ1-1; D is unresolved. V was clipped by 2 bases and J by 1 base, with 8 bases between them. Germline CDR1 and CDR2: SNHLY and FYNNEI. CDR3 length: 14 residues. CDR3 coding DNA: TGTGCCAGCAGTGAATCTAGCCGGAACACTGAAGCTTTCTTT. Translated: CASSESSRNTEAFF.

This chain uses TRBV6-6 with TRBJ1-2; 7 positions match TRBD1. CDR3 size: 15 residues. Unmatched junction bases numbered 5, after V lost 2 bases and J lost 2 bases. Germline-derived CDR1 and CDR2 are MNHNY and SVGAGI (reference sequence). The chain's CDR3 is CASSYGQAGNYGYTF. DNA for the CDR3: TGTGCCAGCAGTTACGGACAGGCCGGGAACTATGGCTACACCTTC.

This clone showed up just a few times. The chain uses TRBV6-1 and TRBJ1-5; D is unresolved. The V and J ends lost 2 bases and 0 bases respectively, with 5 bases between them. The CDR3 is 14 amino acids. Per the germline V gene, CDR1 is MNHNS and CDR2 is SASEGT. In nucleotides, the CDR3 is TGTGCCAGCAGTGAAAGAAGTAGCAATCAGCCCCAGCATTTT. This sequence encodes CASSERSSNQPQHF.

The chain has TRBV7-2 and TRBJ2-5, with D possibly matching TRBD2 (6 bases). Germline CDR1 reads SGHTA; CDR2 reads FQGNSA. Trimming removed 5 bases from V and 7 bases from J, with 20 bases in between. This CDR3 has 15 amino acids. The CDR3 sequence: CASSGDSLSPGTQYF. Written as DNA, the CDR3 is TGTGCCAGCAGCGGGGACTCGTTGTCACCGGGGACCCAGTACTTC.